This T cell receptor (beta chain) was profiled in a study of blood T cell repertoires in COVID-19. Study context: Spain, Italy and the United States supplied samples that represented acute and convalescent COVID-19. Sources were T cells, B-cell-depleted T cells, or PBMCs; the material itself was cDNA or gDNA.

Under the authors' procedure: How many nucleated cells were present was estimated from reference gene primer amplification. Sequencing was performed with immunoSEQ multiplex PCR; in TCRdb, only in-frame clones are kept and a portion is missing. V, J and clone size reflect that table, while D and trimming were determined from the DNA. This sample carries approximately 40,000 clones, more than 70% of them seen once, and the ten largest clones take approximately 2%. The CDR3 is made up of 17 amino acids. Germline CDR1 reads PRHDT; CDR2 reads FYEKMQ (reference sequence). The V gene end was trimmed by 1 base and the J gene end by 0 bases; junction bases not matched to a gene: 8.

The chain has TRBV13 and TRBJ2-7; 8 nucleotides line up with TRBD1. The sequencing sample was made of peripheral blood. This sequence was found in a human donor in a cohort sampled during active COVID-19. Here the CDR3 DNA reads TGTGCCAGCAGCTTAGCTGGACAGGGCCGAAACTCCTACGAGCAGTACTTC. This translates into CASSLAGQGRNSYEQYF.